A single sample is the source of the 4 T cell receptor beta chains below, sequenced in a study of T cell repertoires in cytomegalovirus infection (dated by TCRdb to the late 2010s). Reading the label with the study, this specimen's treatment or condition is: in vitro stimulation with specific CMV peptide epitopes to enrich CMV-specific T cells. These receptors have no known antigen. The instrument was an Illumina HiSeq 1500. TCRdb reran the public reads through fastp at Q25 and MiXCR, keeping productive beta chains. Entries that share a CDR3 protein sequence are merged under the most common genes and DNA. The sample includes fewer than 900,000 distinct CDR3 sequences, with about 29% observed a single time. Around 13% of the sample goes to the ten largest clones. This material consisted of cultured CD8+ T cells from PBMCs, taken from culture after CMV antigen stimulation. The source is a human donor in good health (CMV status not recorded). Some clones in this sample may be carry-over from other donors' samples.

This rearrangement joins TRBV6-1 to TRBJ2-3; perhaps TRBD1 as D (5 bases). Germline lookup yields CDR1 MNHNS and CDR2 SASEGT. This CDR3 spans 13 amino acids. V lost 5 bases to trimming and J lost 1 base, with 7 bases between them. The CDR3 loop is CASSTQGTDTQYF. CDR3 DNA sequence: TGTGCCAGCAGTACACAGGGCACAGATACGCAGTATTTT.

This clonotype has more than one count but fewer than ten. The rearrangement uses TRBV6-5 and TRBJ2-1; D is uncertain. The V end lost 6 bases, the J end lost 5 bases, and 11 bases lay between the germline ends. The CDR3 contains 13 residues. The germline gives CDR1 MNHEY, CDR2 SVGAGI. In DNA, the CDR3 is TGTGCCAGCAGCCAGAATCGAAACAATGAGCAGTTCTTC. Translated, it gives CASSQNRNNEQFF.

CDR3 in amino acids: CASSQSTDRGIHEQYV. The DNA for the CDR3 is TGCGCCAGCAGTCAATCGACGGACAGGGGTATTCACGAGCAGTACGTC. The genes are TRBV23-1 and TRBJ2-7; 9 bases line up with TRBD1. TRBV23-1 qualifies as an ORF whose function is uncertain. The CDR3 spans 16 residues. With V trimmed by 0 bases and J by 5 bases, 8 bases remained unmatched.

Notes on this clonotype: A much larger clone lies one base from this, so it may be a read error. This chain uses TRBV11-2 with TRBJ2-7; maybe TRBD1 (6 bases). Trimming shortened V by 0 bases and J by 5 bases, and 14 bases separated the two germline ends. The V gene's germline CDR1 is SGHAT and CDR2 FQNNGV. This CDR3 region has 15 residues. The chain's CDR3 is CASSLEQGRANEQYF. CDR3 DNA sequence: TGTGCCAGCAGCTTAGAACAGGGTAGAGCCAACGAGCAGTACTTC.